This T cell receptor (beta chain) was sequenced in a study of T cells in Graves' hyperthyroidism and ophthalmopathy. The study, taken as a whole, reports: For ophthalmopathy, model prediction preceded onset by a median about 6.4 months.

There are many counts of this clonotype. The antigen is unknown. The CDR3 runs to 16 residues. Germline CDR1 is LNHNV and CDR2 is YYDKDF (reference sequence). The J segment lost 8 bases and the V segment lost 9 bases, leaving 17 bases of the junction unmatched. Diagnostic assessment was based on clinical symptoms, serum thyroxine and TRAb, thyroid ultrasound and orbital computed tomography. Researchers took RNA transcripts and amplified the TCR beta CDR3 regions from them. HTBI primers drove first-round RT-PCR of the TCR CDR3. TCRdb re-called the multiplex PCR reads through MiXCR, storing one row per CDR3 protein. This sample has about 400,000 distinct CDR3 sequences, with around 13% found just once.

The chain uses TRBV15 and TRBJ1-4; the match to TRBD1 covers 8 bases. The sequencing input was blood. This clonotype was obtained from a woman aged 25 to 45 with Graves' ophthalmopathy. The DNA of the CDR3 is TGTGCCACAGCCGCGGACAGGGAGGCCATTCAGGAAAAACTGTTTTTT. Its protein is CATAADREAIQEKLFF.